In this sample, the clone carrying this TCR beta chain turned up a few times. The data belong to a study of blood T cell repertoires in COVID-19. CDR1 is SQVTM and CDR2 is ANQGSEA in the germline V gene. With 3 bases removed from V and 0 bases from J, the gap between germline ends came to 11 bases. The length of the CDR3 is 14 residues. Only in-frame clones appear in the TCRdb table, and some are missing; sequencing was by immunoSEQ multiplex PCR. The sample lists about 120,000 clones; 90% were seen once. The V call is TRBV29-1, the J call TRBJ1-1, with unresolved D. This TCR was recovered from a human donor with active COVID-19. The donor label of this sample is uncertain. Material for sequencing was peripheral blood. The CDR3 region has the DNA TGCAGCGTTGATATGGGCGGGATGAACACTGAAGCTTTCTTT. Encoded protein: CSVDMGGMNTEAFF.